The 6 T cell receptor beta chains given below trace back to one sample, sequenced in a study of PD-1 blockade in classical Hodgkin lymphoma. Time point meaning: cycle 4 day 1 (C4D1), after 6 weeks of nivolumab. All the patients suffered relapse after autologous stem cell transplantation, and brentuximab vedotin exposure differed. Profiling relied on immunoSEQ multiplex PCR, and the TCRdb table lists in-frame clones only, not all of them. The sample holds 45,000 to 55,000 clones, approximately 76% seen once. Material: peripheral blood mononuclear cells (PBMCs), obtained before the fourth cycle of nivolumab. These receptors originate from a human donor with classical Hodgkin lymphoma.

A few counts support this clone. This sequence joins TRBV9 and TRBJ1-3; D perhaps matches TRBD1 (5 bases). The CDR3 has 14 amino acids. Germline CDR1 SGDLS, CDR2 YYNGEE. Trimming took 2 bases from V and 7 from J, leaving 13 bases between them. The CDR3 DNA follows: TGTGCCAGCAGCGTGGACCAGGGAGGGAACACCATATATTTT. Translating it yields CASSVDQGGNTIYF.

This sequence joins TRBV28 and TRBJ1-1, with a tentative D call TRBD1 (5 bases). V was pared by 7 bases and J by 5 bases, with 14 bases between. The CDR3 has 13 residues. Germline CDR1 and CDR2: MDHEN and SYDVKM. CDR3 sequence reads: CASTLGGATEAFF. The CDR3 region has the DNA TGTGCCAGCACCCTAGGCGGGGCGACTGAAGCTTTCTTT.

The rearrangement uses TRBV27 and TRBJ2-7, with 15 positions matching TRBD2. This CDR3 has 14 amino acids. Germline CDR1 reads MNHEY; CDR2 reads SMNVEV (reference sequence). Trimming removed 0 bases from V and 11 bases from J; junction bases left unmatched: 2. For the CDR3, the DNA is TGTGCCAGCAGTTTATCCGGGACTAGCGGGAGGAAGTACTTC. Its protein is CASSLSGTSGRKYF.

The J gene is TRBJ2-7, the V gene TRBV2, with 11 bases identical to TRBD2. Per the germline V gene, CDR1 is SNHLY and CDR2 is FYNNEI. This CDR3 is built from 15 residues. The J segment lost 4 bases and the V segment lost 5 bases, leaving 7 bases of the junction unmatched. The CDR3 spells CASSLTSGRPYEQYF. The DNA for the CDR3 is TGTGCCAGCAGTCTTACTAGCGGGAGACCGTACGAGCAGTACTTC.

The chain employs TRBV9 and TRBJ2-7, with 8 positions matching TRBD1. CDR1 is SGDLS and CDR2 is YYNGEE in the germline V gene. The CDR3 has 15 amino acids. The J segment lost 4 bases and the V segment lost 4 bases, leaving 10 bases of the junction unmatched. CDR3 sequence reads: CASSFRQGSGYEQYF. CDR3 nucleotides: TGTGCCAGCAGCTTCCGACAGGGGAGCGGTTACGAGCAGTACTTC.

A few counts support this clone. The chain links TRBV28 to TRBJ2-2; D may be TRBD1 (6 bases). Germline CDR1 is MDHEN and CDR2 is SYDVKM. V gave up 8 bases and J gave up 5 bases, with 9 bases separating them. The CDR3 runs to 12 residues. The DNA of the CDR3 is TGTGCCAGCGGCAGGGGAACCGGGGAGCTGTTTTTT. Encoded protein: CASGRGTGELFF.